This T cell receptor (beta chain) was identified in a study of graft-versus-host responses after intestinal transplantation. On the study more broadly: Anti-thymocyte globulin was used for induction in all recipients, who then took tacrolimus and steroids for 2 to 4 years.

TCRdb's table, derived via immunoSEQ multiplex PCR, lists solely in-frame clones and lacks some. The table lists some 18,000 clones, around nine tenths of them singletons. General study findings and limits: Circulating GvH clones peaking coincided with falling HvG clones soon after transplant. Marrow from the recipient contained GvH clones, some of which had appeared first in ileum or blood. Elevated graft-versus-host to host-versus-graft clonal ratios in allografts were recorded for patients with graft-donor T cell macrochimerism.

J was trimmed by 4 bases and V by 5 bases; bases with no gene match: 4. The CDR3 is 13 amino acids. Looked up from germline, CDR1 is SGHRS and CDR2 is YFSETQ. Details on this clone: The antigen is not known.

This clonotype originated in a human patient who received an intestinal transplant, so some T cells may come from the graft donor. The chain links TRBV5-1 to TRBJ1-2, with 8 bases fitting TRBD1. The source material was PBMCs, sampled 350 to 400 days after transplant. CDR3 coding DNA: TGCGCCAGCAGTCCCGGGACAGGCTATGGCTACACCTTC. Translating gives CASSPGTGYGYTF.